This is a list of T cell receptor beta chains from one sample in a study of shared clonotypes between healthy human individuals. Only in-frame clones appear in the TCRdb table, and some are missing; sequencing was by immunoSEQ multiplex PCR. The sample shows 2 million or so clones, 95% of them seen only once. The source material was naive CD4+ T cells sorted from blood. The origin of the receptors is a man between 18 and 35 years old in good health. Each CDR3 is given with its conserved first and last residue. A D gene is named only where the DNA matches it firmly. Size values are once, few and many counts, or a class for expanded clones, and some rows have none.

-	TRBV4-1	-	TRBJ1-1	TGCGCCAGCAGCCAAGAGGCAGCCTTTTCGAACACTGAAGCTTTCTTT	CASSQEAAFSNTEAFF
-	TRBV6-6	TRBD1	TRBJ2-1	TGTGCCAGCAGTGACAGGGGCAATGAGCAGTTCTTC	CASSDRGNEQFF
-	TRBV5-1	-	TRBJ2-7	TGCGCCAGCAGCTTTGGGGGCCCTAACTCCTACGAGCAGTACTTC	CASSFGGPNSYEQYF
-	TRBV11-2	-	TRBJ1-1	TGTGCCAGCAGCTTCCCCCAGATGAACACTGAAGCTTTCTTT	CASSFPQMNTEAFF
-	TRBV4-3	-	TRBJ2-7	TGCGCCAGCAGCCGGGCCTCCTACGAGCAGTACTTC	CASSRASYEQYF
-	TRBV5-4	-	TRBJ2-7	TGTGCCAGCAGTTCGCAGGGGACGGGCGAGCAGTACTTC	CASSSQGTGEQYF
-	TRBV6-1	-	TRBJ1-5	TGTGCCAGCAGGTATAGGACCTTAAATCAGCCCCAGCATTTT	CASRYRTLNQPQHF
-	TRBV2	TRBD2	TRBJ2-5	TGTGCCAGCAGAGGGCTAGCGGGGGGGCCGACCCAGTACTTC	CASRGLAGGPTQYF
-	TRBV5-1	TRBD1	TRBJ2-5	TGCGCCAGCAGCTTAACAGGGGGGTTAGAGACCCAGTACTTC	CASSLTGGLETQYF
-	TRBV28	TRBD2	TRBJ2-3	TGTGCCAGCAGTTCCCCAGAAGGGCTAGCGGGGACGACAGATACGCAGTATTTT	CASSSPEGLAGTTDTQYF
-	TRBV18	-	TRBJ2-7	TGTGCCAGCTCATCATCCGACTACGAGCAGTACTTC	CASSSSDYEQYF
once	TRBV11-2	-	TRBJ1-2	TGTGCCAGCAGCTTAGATCAGGGGCGCGGGGGCTATGGCTACACCTTC	CASSLDQGRGGYGYTF
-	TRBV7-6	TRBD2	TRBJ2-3	TGTGCCAGCAGCTACACCTGGGGTAGCGGGGGGGCAGATACGCAGTATTTT	CASSYTWGSGGADTQYF
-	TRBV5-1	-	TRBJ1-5	TGCGCCAGCAGCACCGGACAGAATCAGCCCCAGCATTTT	CASSTGQNQPQHF
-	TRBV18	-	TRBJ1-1	TGTGCCAGCTCACCAGCCGGGGGAAGAGTGAACACTGAAGCTTTCTTT	CASSPAGGRVNTEAFF
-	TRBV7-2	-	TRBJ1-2	TGTGCCAGCAGCTTCGCAGGGACGACCTATGGCTACACCTTC	CASSFAGTTYGYTF
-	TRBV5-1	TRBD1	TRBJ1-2	TGCGCCAGCAGCCCCTTATGGGACAGGGCCTATGGCTACACCTTC	CASSPLWDRAYGYTF
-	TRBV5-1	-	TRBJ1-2	TGCGCCAGCAGCGCAAAACAGGGAGAGGGGGTCTCTATCTATGGCTACACCTTC	CASSAKQGEGVSIYGYTF
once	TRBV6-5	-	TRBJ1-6	TGTGCCAGCAGTTACCTGGACGGATATAATTCACCCCTCCACTTT	CASSYLDGYNSPLHF
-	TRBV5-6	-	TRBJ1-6	TGTGCCAGCAGCTTGACTTTGGGACCCCTCCACTTT	CASSLTLGPLHF
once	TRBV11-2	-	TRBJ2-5	TGTGCCAGCAGCCCCTCGTGGGAAGCGGTGATTCAAGAGACCCAGTACTTC	CASSPSWEAVIQETQYF
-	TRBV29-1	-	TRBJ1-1	TGCAGCGTTGAACGGGGGGGTACTGAAGCTTTCTTT	CSVERGGTEAFF
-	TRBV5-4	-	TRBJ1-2	TGTGCCAGCAGCCGACAGGAGGCGAAGTCTGCCTACACCTTC	CASSRQEAKSAYTF
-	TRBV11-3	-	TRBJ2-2	TGTGCCAGCAGCGGGGGTTCCGGGGAGCTGTTTTTT	CASSGGSGELFF
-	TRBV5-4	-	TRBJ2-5	TGTGCCAGCAGCTCCCCGGGTCTAACACAAGAGACCCAGTACTTC	CASSSPGLTQETQYF
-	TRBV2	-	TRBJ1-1	TGTGCCAGCGTCGACAGGCCCGTGAACACTGAAGCTTTCTTT	CASVDRPVNTEAFF
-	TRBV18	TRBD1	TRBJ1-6	TGTGCCAGCTCACCACCGGGACAGGATAATTCACCCCTCCACTTT	CASSPPGQDNSPLHF
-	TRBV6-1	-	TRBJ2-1	TGTGCCAGCAGTGAGACCCCTCGTGAGCAGTTCTTC	CASSETPREQFF
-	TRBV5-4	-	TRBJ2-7	TGTGCCAGCAGCCCAATGACAGGGAGGTTAAACGAGCAGTACTTC	CASSPMTGRLNEQYF
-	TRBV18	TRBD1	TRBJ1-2	TGTGCCAGCTCACCCGACAGGGGGTCGGACTATGGCTACACCTTC	CASSPDRGSDYGYTF
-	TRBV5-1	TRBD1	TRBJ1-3	TGCGCCAGCAGCTTGGAGGGGGCGACGAGAAACACCATATATTTT	CASSLEGATRNTIYF
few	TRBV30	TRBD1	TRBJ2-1	TGTGCCTGGAGTCGGACAGGGCCGGAGCAGTTCTTC	CAWSRTGPEQFF